The 2 T cell receptor beta chains in this list originate from one sample, sequenced in a study of T cell responses to AZD1222 COVID-19 vaccine (dated by TCRdb to the early 2020s). Library method: the immunoSEQ multiplex PCR assay. TCRdb mirrors the immuneACCESS table, restricted to in-frame sequences. Some clones are absent from its copies; in checked studies, under half trace to an unresolved V gene, and the reason for the others is unknown. The sample has over 130,000 clones on record, roughly 88% of them singletons. About 3.5% of the sample is taken by the ten largest. The time point label of this sample denotes: baseline before first vaccination. The sequenced sample was peripheral blood, obtained on day 0 of AZD1222 vaccination. These receptors all stem from an adult in good health.

With respect to this clone: An end of the junction does not agree with germline; a read error may underlie this. The genes are TRBV7-2 and TRBJ1-1; no clear D. The CDR3 has 15 residues. Germline V gene sequence: CDR1 SGHTA, CDR2 FQGNSA. CDR3 protein: CASSLVKGMNAEAFF. CDR3 nucleotide sequence: TGTGCCAGCAGCTTAGTAAAGGGTATGAACGCTGAAGCTTTCTTT.

This chain joins TRBV27 and TRBJ2-3, with D possibly being TRBD2 (6 bases). Germline CDR1 and CDR2: MNHEY and SMNVEV (reference sequence). The CDR3 sequence is 16 residues long. V was shortened by 2 bases and J by 2 bases, with 14 bases between the two germline ends. The CDR3 DNA reads as TGTGCCAGCAGTTTAATTGTGGGAGGCCCCACAGATACGCAGTATTTT. This sequence encodes CASSLIVGGPTDTQYF.